This T cell receptor (beta chain) derives from a study of radiotherapy plus CTLA-4 blockade in lung cancer. Whole-study results and caveats: It was early blood T cell clone dynamics, with interferon-beta, that reportedly best predicted response.

TCRdb's copy holds only in-frame clones and misses some; the assay was immunoSEQ multiplex PCR. The data contain approximately 95,000 clones, approximately 78% of them singletons. On this clone itself: What it binds is unknown.

The receptor was isolated from a human donor with non-small cell lung cancer who had a partial response to radiotherapy plus ipilimumab. The starting material was peripheral blood, obtained from a patient treated with radiotherapy plus ipilimumab.

CDR3 amino acids: CASSATANYGYTF. In DNA form, the CDR3 reads TGTGCCAGCAGTGCAACAGCTAACTATGGCTACACCTTC. The J gene is TRBJ1-2, the V gene TRBV6-5; D ambiguous. The V gene's germline CDR1 is MNHEY and CDR2 SVGAGI. The CDR3 contains 13 residues. V shed 5 bases and J shed 0 bases, with 7 bases lying between them.